The rows below give T cell receptor beta chains drawn from one sample of a study of blood T cell repertoires in COVID-19. The protocol was immunoSEQ multiplex PCR, while the TCRdb copy is restricted to in-frame clones and leaves out a portion. The sample yields about 130,000 clones, about 92% seen once. Sequencing input: peripheral blood. The receptors derive from a man aged 45-65 years with active COVID-19. The CDR3 runs from the conserved cysteine through the conserved F or W. Each record gives: J gene, V gene, D gene, clone size, CDR3 protein, CDR3 DNA. A D gene is named only where the DNA matches it firmly. Clone size appears in some rows only: once, few, many, or a class for an expanded clone.

j_call: TRBJ1-1; v_call: TRBV11-1; d_call: TRBD1; clone_size: .; cdr3_aa: CASSSQGVPEAFF; cdr3_nt: TGTGCCAGCAGCTCGCAGGGGGTTCCTGAAGCTTTCTTT
j_call: TRBJ2-1; v_call: TRBV6-2/TRBV6-3; d_call: .; clone_size: .; cdr3_aa: CASSYSTSLDEQFF; cdr3_nt: TGTGCCAGCAGTTACTCGACTAGTTTGGATGAGCAGTTCTTC
j_call: TRBJ1-6; v_call: TRBV5-1; d_call: TRBD1; clone_size: .; cdr3_aa: CASSFGSPGQGALHF; cdr3_nt: TGCGCCAGCAGCTTTGGGTCCCCGGGACAGGGGGCTCTCCACTTT
j_call: TRBJ1-5; v_call: TRBV19; d_call: TRBD1; clone_size: .; cdr3_aa: CASSTTGGSNQPQHF; cdr3_nt: TGTGCCAGTAGTACCACAGGGGGATCGAATCAGCCCCAGCATTTT
j_call: TRBJ2-7; v_call: TRBV9; d_call: TRBD1; clone_size: .; cdr3_aa: CASSPPGTGTYEQYF; cdr3_nt: TGTGCCAGCAGCCCCCCAGGGACAGGCACCTACGAGCAGTACTTC
j_call: TRBJ2-1; v_call: TRBV7-3; d_call: TRBD2; clone_size: once; cdr3_aa: CASSLTSGGMAPEFF; cdr3_nt: TGTGCCAGCAGCTTAACTAGCGGGGGGATGGCCCCCGAGTTCTTC
j_call: TRBJ1-2; v_call: TRBV6-5; d_call: .; clone_size: .; cdr3_aa: CASRRIQDGYTF; cdr3_nt: TGTGCCAGCAGACGTATACAGGATGGCTACACCTTC
j_call: TRBJ2-2; v_call: TRBV5-4; d_call: TRBD2; clone_size: .; cdr3_aa: CASSLGGSSTGELFF; cdr3_nt: TGTGCCAGCAGCTTAGGCGGGAGTTCTACCGGGGAGCTGTTTTTT
j_call: TRBJ2-1; v_call: TRBV6-5; d_call: .; clone_size: .; cdr3_aa: CASRTTIGGNEQFF; cdr3_nt: TGTGCCAGCAGGACAACAATTGGAGGCAATGAGCAGTTCTTC
j_call: TRBJ2-1; v_call: TRBV7-8; d_call: TRBD2; clone_size: once; cdr3_aa: CASSLLRTSGFDEQFF; cdr3_nt: TGTGCCAGCAGCTTACTTAGGACTAGCGGGTTTGATGAGCAGTTCTTC
j_call: TRBJ2-1; v_call: TRBV19; d_call: TRBD1; clone_size: .; cdr3_aa: CASSIAGQGAGNEQFF; cdr3_nt: TGTGCCAGTAGTATAGCCGGACAGGGGGCAGGCAATGAGCAGTTCTTC
j_call: TRBJ2-7; v_call: TRBV3-1/TRBV3-2; d_call: TRBD1; clone_size: .; cdr3_aa: CASSQVAGTVGQYF; cdr3_nt: TGTGCCAGCAGCCAAGTTGCCGGGACAGTGGGGCAGTACTTC
j_call: TRBJ1-1; v_call: TRBV7-8; d_call: .; clone_size: .; cdr3_aa: CASSLALTQNTEAFF; cdr3_nt: TGTGCCAGCAGCTTAGCTTTGACTCAGAACACTGAAGCTTTCTTT
j_call: TRBJ2-2; v_call: TRBV6-6; d_call: .; clone_size: .; cdr3_aa: CASSYSAELFF; cdr3_nt: TGTGCCAGCAGTTACTCGGCTGAGCTGTTTTTT
j_call: TRBJ2-1; v_call: TRBV6-2/TRBV6-3; d_call: TRBD2; clone_size: .; cdr3_aa: CASSYIGGVPYNEQFF; cdr3_nt: TGTGCCAGCAGTTATATCGGGGGGGTCCCCTACAATGAGCAGTTCTTC
j_call: TRBJ1-3; v_call: TRBV6-5; d_call: .; clone_size: .; cdr3_aa: CASSSRSPSGNTIYF; cdr3_nt: TGTGCCAGCAGTTCTAGGTCGCCCTCTGGAAACACCATATATTTT
j_call: TRBJ2-3; v_call: TRBV4-2; d_call: TRBD2; clone_size: once; cdr3_aa: CASSQGTSGARDTQYF; cdr3_nt: TGTGCCAGCAGCCAAGGGACTAGCGGAGCCAGGGATACGCAGTATTTT
j_call: TRBJ2-1; v_call: TRBV27; d_call: TRBD1; clone_size: .; cdr3_aa: CASSFSGTGVEQFF; cdr3_nt: TGTGCCAGCAGTTTCTCCGGGACAGGGGTGGAGCAGTTCTTC
j_call: TRBJ2-3; v_call: TRBV6-5; d_call: .; clone_size: .; cdr3_aa: CASRSQGDTQYF; cdr3_nt: TGTGCCAGCAGGTCCCAGGGAGATACGCAGTATTTT
j_call: TRBJ2-3; v_call: TRBV12-3/TRBV12-4; d_call: .; clone_size: .; cdr3_aa: CASSLGSTDTQYF; cdr3_nt: TGTGCCAGCAGTCTCGGGAGCACAGATACGCAGTATTTT
j_call: TRBJ1-1; v_call: TRBV19; d_call: TRBD1; clone_size: .; cdr3_aa: CASTRETTGTGAFF; cdr3_nt: TGTGCCAGTACGCGGGAAACTACCGGGACAGGAGCTTTCTTT
j_call: TRBJ2-7; v_call: TRBV29-1; d_call: TRBD1; clone_size: .; cdr3_aa: CSVGQGSSYEQYF; cdr3_nt: TGCAGCGTCGGACAGGGGAGCTCCTACGAGCAGTACTTC
j_call: TRBJ2-7; v_call: TRBV12-3/TRBV12-4; d_call: .; clone_size: .; cdr3_aa: CASSLGQGGEQYF; cdr3_nt: TGTGCCAGCAGTTTGGGGCAGGGTGGCGAGCAGTACTTC
j_call: TRBJ2-1; v_call: TRBV6-5; d_call: TRBD1; clone_size: .; cdr3_aa: CASRRTGGNEQFF; cdr3_nt: TGTGCCAGCAGAAGGACAGGGGGCAATGAGCAGTTCTTC
j_call: TRBJ2-3; v_call: TRBV9; d_call: .; clone_size: .; cdr3_aa: CASSVVISASTDTQYF; cdr3_nt: TGTGCCAGCAGCGTAGTAATTAGCGCTAGCACAGATACGCAGTATTTT
j_call: TRBJ1-3; v_call: TRBV7-2; d_call: TRBD1; clone_size: .; cdr3_aa: CASSLGQGAFSGNTIYF; cdr3_nt: TGTGCCAGCAGCTTAGGGCAGGGGGCCTTCTCTGGAAACACCATATATTTT
j_call: TRBJ2-5; v_call: TRBV5-1; d_call: TRBD1; clone_size: few; cdr3_aa: CASSSGQGRETQYF; cdr3_nt: TGCGCCAGCAGCTCGGGACAGGGGAGGGAGACCCAGTACTTC
j_call: TRBJ1-2; v_call: TRBV5-1; d_call: TRBD1; clone_size: once; cdr3_aa: CASSRDRTNYGYTF; cdr3_nt: TGCGCCAGCAGCCGGGACAGGACTAACTATGGCTACACCTTC
j_call: TRBJ2-2; v_call: TRBV2; d_call: .; clone_size: once; cdr3_aa: CASSSTSGELFF; cdr3_nt: TGTGCCAGCAGCTCGACTAGCGGGGAGCTGTTTTTT
j_call: TRBJ2-1; v_call: TRBV19; d_call: TRBD2; clone_size: .; cdr3_aa: CASSDLSGSTGAQFF; cdr3_nt: TGTGCCAGTAGCGATCTTAGCGGGAGTACGGGGGCGCAGTTCTTC
j_call: TRBJ1-1; v_call: TRBV5-1; d_call: .; clone_size: .; cdr3_aa: CASRLGVSSTEAFF; cdr3_nt: TGCGCCAGCAGACTGGGAGTGTCGAGCACTGAAGCTTTCTTT
j_call: TRBJ1-1; v_call: TRBV12-3/TRBV12-4; d_call: TRBD1; clone_size: .; cdr3_aa: CASSFMTGAEAFF; cdr3_nt: TGTGCCAGCAGTTTTATGACAGGGGCTGAAGCTTTCTTT
j_call: TRBJ2-3; v_call: TRBV9; d_call: TRBD2; clone_size: once; cdr3_aa: CASSRTSGTDTQYF; cdr3_nt: TGTGCCAGCAGCCGGACTAGCGGGACCGATACGCAGTATTTT
j_call: TRBJ2-2; v_call: TRBV2; d_call: .; clone_size: .; cdr3_aa: CASSVGGPGELFF; cdr3_nt: TGTGCCAGCAGTGTCGGGGGACCCGGGGAGCTGTTTTTT
j_call: TRBJ2-5; v_call: TRBV20-1; d_call: .; clone_size: .; cdr3_aa: CSASKYETGETQYF; cdr3_nt: TGCAGTGCTAGTAAGTATGAAACGGGAGAGACCCAGTACTTC
j_call: TRBJ1-2; v_call: TRBV2; d_call: .; clone_size: .; cdr3_aa: CASRGGVTNYGYTF; cdr3_nt: TGTGCCAGCAGAGGGGGGGTTACTAACTATGGCTACACCTTC
j_call: TRBJ1-1; v_call: TRBV11-3; d_call: .; clone_size: .; cdr3_aa: CASSQNTEAFF; cdr3_nt: TGTGCCAGCAGCCAGAACACTGAAGCTTTCTTT
j_call: TRBJ1-1; v_call: TRBV14; d_call: .; clone_size: few; cdr3_aa: CASSQERGWNTEAFF; cdr3_nt: TGTGCCAGCAGCCAAGAAAGGGGATGGAACACTGAAGCTTTCTTT
j_call: TRBJ2-2; v_call: TRBV24-1; d_call: TRBD1; clone_size: .; cdr3_aa: CATSDPRQGLGGELFF; cdr3_nt: TGTGCCACCAGTGACCCCCGACAGGGCCTGGGCGGGGAGCTGTTTTTT
j_call: TRBJ2-7; v_call: TRBV6-6; d_call: .; clone_size: .; cdr3_aa: CASRLDSPYEQYF; cdr3_nt: TGTGCCAGCAGATTGGACAGTCCATACGAGCAGTACTTC
j_call: TRBJ2-3; v_call: TRBV9; d_call: .; clone_size: .; cdr3_aa: CASSVGTPGEDTQYF; cdr3_nt: TGTGCCAGCAGCGTCGGGACTCCCGGGGAAGATACGCAGTATTTT
j_call: TRBJ2-1; v_call: TRBV5-4; d_call: .; clone_size: .; cdr3_aa: CASSLGDNEQFF; cdr3_nt: TGTGCCAGCAGCTTGGGAGACAATGAGCAGTTCTTC
j_call: TRBJ1-1; v_call: TRBV5-5; d_call: TRBD1; clone_size: .; cdr3_aa: CASSHRTGANTEAFF; cdr3_nt: TGTGCCAGCAGCCACCGTACAGGGGCGAACACTGAAGCTTTCTTT
j_call: TRBJ2-5; v_call: TRBV19; d_call: .; clone_size: .; cdr3_aa: CASSTDRGETQYF; cdr3_nt: TGTGCCAGTAGTACCGACAGAGGAGAGACCCAGTACTTC
j_call: TRBJ1-4; v_call: TRBV15; d_call: TRBD1; clone_size: .; cdr3_aa: CATSGDRGRTLFF; cdr3_nt: TGTGCCACCAGCGGGGACAGGGGGCGAACACTGTTTTTT
j_call: TRBJ2-2; v_call: TRBV11-2; d_call: TRBD2; clone_size: .; cdr3_aa: CASSGLAGGPVGELFF; cdr3_nt: TGTGCCAGCAGCGGACTAGCGGGAGGGCCGGTCGGGGAGCTGTTTTTT
j_call: TRBJ2-3; v_call: TRBV2; d_call: TRBD1; clone_size: .; cdr3_aa: CASSDRGQDTQYF; cdr3_nt: TGTGCCAGCAGTGACAGGGGGCAAGATACGCAGTATTTT
j_call: TRBJ1-2; v_call: TRBV19; d_call: .; clone_size: .; cdr3_aa: CASSIQGLYGYTF; cdr3_nt: TGTGCCAGTAGTATACAGGGCCTCTATGGCTACACCTTC
j_call: TRBJ1-2; v_call: TRBV7-9; d_call: TRBD1; clone_size: once; cdr3_aa: CASSWGQPQTNYGYTF; cdr3_nt: TGTGCCAGCAGCTGGGGACAGCCTCAAACTAACTATGGCTACACCTTC
j_call: TRBJ2-7; v_call: TRBV7-9; d_call: .; clone_size: .; cdr3_aa: CASGAAYEQYF; cdr3_nt: TGTGCCAGCGGGGCCGCCTACGAGCAGTACTTC
j_call: TRBJ2-3; v_call: TRBV11-2; d_call: TRBD2; clone_size: many; cdr3_aa: CASRSAGGFTDTQYF; cdr3_nt: TGTGCCAGCAGGTCAGCGGGGGGATTTACAGATACGCAGTATTTT
j_call: TRBJ2-1; v_call: TRBV7-9; d_call: TRBD2; clone_size: .; cdr3_aa: CASSLDAGGGGRFF; cdr3_nt: TGTGCCAGCAGCTTAGACGCGGGAGGGGGGGGGCGGTTCTTC
j_call: TRBJ1-2; v_call: TRBV24-1; d_call: TRBD1; clone_size: .; cdr3_aa: CATSDKDRTPRHGYTF; cdr3_nt: TGTGCCACCAGTGATAAGGACAGGACACCTCGCCATGGCTACACCTTC